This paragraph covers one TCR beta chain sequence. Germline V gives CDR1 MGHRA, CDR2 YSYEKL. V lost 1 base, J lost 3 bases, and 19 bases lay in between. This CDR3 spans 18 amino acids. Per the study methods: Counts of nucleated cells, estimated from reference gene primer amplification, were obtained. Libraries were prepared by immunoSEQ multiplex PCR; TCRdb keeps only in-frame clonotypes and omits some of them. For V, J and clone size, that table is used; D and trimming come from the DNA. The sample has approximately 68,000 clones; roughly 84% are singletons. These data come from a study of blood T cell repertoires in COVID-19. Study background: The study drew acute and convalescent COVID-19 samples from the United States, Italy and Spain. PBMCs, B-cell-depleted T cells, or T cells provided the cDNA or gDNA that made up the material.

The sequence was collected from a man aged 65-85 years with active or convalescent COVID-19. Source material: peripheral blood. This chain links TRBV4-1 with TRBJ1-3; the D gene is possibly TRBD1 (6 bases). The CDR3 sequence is CASSQVGGRRRHGNTIYF. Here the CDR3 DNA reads TGCGCCAGCAGCCAAGTTGGGGGCAGGAGGAGACATGGAAACACCATATATTTT.